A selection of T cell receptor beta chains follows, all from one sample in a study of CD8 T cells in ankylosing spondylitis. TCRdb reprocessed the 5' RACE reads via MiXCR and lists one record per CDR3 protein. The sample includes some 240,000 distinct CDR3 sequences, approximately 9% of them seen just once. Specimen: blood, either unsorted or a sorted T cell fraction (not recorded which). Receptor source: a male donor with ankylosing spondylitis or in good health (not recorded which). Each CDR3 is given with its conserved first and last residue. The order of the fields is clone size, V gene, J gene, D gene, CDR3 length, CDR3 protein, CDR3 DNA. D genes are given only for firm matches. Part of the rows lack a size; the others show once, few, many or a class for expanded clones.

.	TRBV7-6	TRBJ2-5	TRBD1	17	CASSLEFWDRGQETQYF	TGTGCCAGCAGCTTAGAGTTCTGGGACAGGGGCCAAGAGACCCAGTACTTC
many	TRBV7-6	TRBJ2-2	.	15	CASSPITRDAGELFF	TGTGCCAGCAGCCCTATTACCAGGGATGCGGGGGAGCTGTTTTTT
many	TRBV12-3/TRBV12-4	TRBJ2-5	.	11	CASSNHETQYF	TGTGCCAGCAGCAATCATGAGACCCAGTACTTC
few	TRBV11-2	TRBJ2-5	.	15	CASSPQGGSQETQYF	TGTGCCAGCAGCCCCCAAGGGGGTTCCCAAGAGACCCAGTACTTC
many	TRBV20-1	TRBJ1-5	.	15	CSAPTPVAGNQPQHF	TGCAGTGCTCCCACCCCGGTAGCGGGCAATCAGCCCCAGCATTTT
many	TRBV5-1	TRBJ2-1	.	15	CASSSRDPSYNEQFF	TGCGCCAGCAGCTCCCGGGACCCCTCCTACAATGAGCAGTTCTTC
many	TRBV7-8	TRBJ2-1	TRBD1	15	CASNRGAPVGNEQFF	TGTGCCAGCAACAGGGGGGCCCCGGTGGGGAATGAGCAGTTCTTC
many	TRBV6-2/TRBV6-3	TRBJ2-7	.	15	CASSYSPDTIYEQYF	TGTGCCAGCAGTTACTCTCCCGACACCATCTACGAGCAGTACTTC
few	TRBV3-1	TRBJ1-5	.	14	CASTQGFSNQPQHF	TGTGCCAGCACCCAAGGATTTAGCAATCAGCCCCAGCATTTT
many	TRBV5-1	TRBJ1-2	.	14	CASSSATTYHGYTF	TGCGCCAGCAGCTCCGCGACGACGTACCATGGCTACACCTTC
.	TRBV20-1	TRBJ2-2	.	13	CSAKGPWTGELFF	TGCAGTGCGAAGGGGCCGTGGACCGGGGAGCTGTTTTTT
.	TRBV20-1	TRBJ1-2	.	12	CSAGGSPGGYTF	TGCAGTGCCGGGGGATCCCCTGGGGGCTACACCTTC
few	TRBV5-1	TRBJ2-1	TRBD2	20	CASSLLPRTSGSLLYNEQFF	TGCGCCAGCAGCTTGCTCCCGAGGACTAGCGGGAGTTTGTTATACAATGAGCAGTTCTTC
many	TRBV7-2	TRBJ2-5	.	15	CASSFSGGLGETQYF	TGTGCCAGCAGCTTTTCTGGGGGGTTAGGAGAGACCCAGTACTTC
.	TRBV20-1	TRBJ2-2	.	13	CSAGGLDIGELFF	TGCAGTGCTGGAGGCCTAGATATCGGGGAGCTGTTTTTT
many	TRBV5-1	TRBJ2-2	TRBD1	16	CASSVGQGAPAGELFF	TGCGCCAGCAGCGTTGGACAGGGGGCGCCGGCCGGGGAGCTGTTTTTT
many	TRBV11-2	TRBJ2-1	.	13	CASSLEAENEQFF	TGTGCCAGCAGCTTAGAAGCTGAGAATGAGCAGTTCTTC
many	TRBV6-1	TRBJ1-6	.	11	CASTPGSPLHF	TGTGCCAGCACTCCGGGATCACCCCTCCACTTT
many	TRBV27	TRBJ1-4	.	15	CASSYRGGFLEKLFF	TGTGCCAGCAGCTATAGGGGGGGATTTTTGGAAAAACTGTTTTTT
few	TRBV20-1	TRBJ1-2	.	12	CSAQGAAGGYTF	TGCAGTGCCCAAGGGGCGGCCGGGGGCTACACCTTC
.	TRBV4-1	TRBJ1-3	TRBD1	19	CASSQVVFLDRASGNTIYF	TGCGCCAGCAGCCAAGTTGTTTTTCTTGACAGGGCCTCTGGAAACACCATATATTTT
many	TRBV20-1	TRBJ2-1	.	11	CSASKAKRQFF	TGCAGTGCTAGCAAGGCCAAGCGTCAGTTCTTC
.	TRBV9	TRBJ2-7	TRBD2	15	CASSPSGGAYYEQYF	TGTGCCAGCAGCCCCAGCGGGGGGGCGTACTACGAGCAGTACTTC
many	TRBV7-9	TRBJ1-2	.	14	CASSLGGSPYGYTF	TGTGCCAGCAGCTTAGGAGGCAGTCCCTATGGCTACACCTTC
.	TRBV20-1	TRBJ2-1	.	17	CSAIKGGRSSSYNEQFF	TGCAGTGCTATCAAAGGCGGGCGGAGTAGCTCCTACAATGAGCAGTTCTTC
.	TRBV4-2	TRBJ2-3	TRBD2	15	CASSASSGGTDTQYF	TGTGCCAGCAGCGCCTCTAGCGGCGGCACAGATACGCAGTATTTT
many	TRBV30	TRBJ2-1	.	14	CAWGRGGAYNEQFF	TGTGCCTGGGGTCGAGGGGGGGCCTACAATGAGCAGTTCTTC
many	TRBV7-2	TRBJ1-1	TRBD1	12	CASSPWDRKAFF	TGTGCCAGCAGCCCCTGGGACAGGAAAGCTTTCTTT
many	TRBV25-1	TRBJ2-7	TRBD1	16	CASSATGQGSSYEQYF	TGTGCCAGCAGTGCGACAGGGCAAGGAAGCTCCTACGAGCAGTACTTC
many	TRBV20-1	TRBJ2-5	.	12	CSAQRGGETQYF	TGCAGTGCTCAGAGGGGGGGCGAGACCCAGTACTTC
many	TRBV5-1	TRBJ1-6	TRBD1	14	CASSPGTDNSPLHF	TGCGCCAGCAGCCCCGGGACAGATAATTCACCCCTCCACTTT
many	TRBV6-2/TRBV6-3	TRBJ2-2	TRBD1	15	CASSSDRTNTGELFF	TGTGCCAGCAGTTCGGACAGGACTAACACCGGGGAGCTGTTTTTT
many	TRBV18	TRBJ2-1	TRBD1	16	CASSPYRDRGHNEQFF	TGTGCCAGCTCACCCTACCGGGACAGGGGTCACAATGAGCAGTTCTTC
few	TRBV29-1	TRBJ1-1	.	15	CSVDQGGKGDTEAFF	TGCAGCGTTGATCAAGGGGGTAAGGGTGACACTGAAGCTTTCTTT
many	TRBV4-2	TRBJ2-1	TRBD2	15	CASSPTSGDYNEQFF	TGTGCCAGCAGCCCGACTAGCGGGGACTACAATGAGCAGTTCTTC
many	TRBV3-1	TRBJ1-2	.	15	CASSHIVGGNYGYTF	TGTGCCAGCAGCCATATAGTTGGAGGGAACTATGGCTACACCTTC